One sample yielded the 28 T cell receptor beta chains listed below, sequenced in a study of blood T cell repertoires in COVID-19 (dated by TCRdb to 2020 to 2021). Receptor amplification or capture employed the immunoSEQ multiplex PCR assay. TCRdb obtained this table from immuneACCESS and retained in-frame rearrangements with V and J assigned. These tables miss some clones; where compared with another copy, unresolved V genes account for less than half of the shortfall, and the remainder is unexplained. This sample holds tens of thousands of clones; over 85% were observed only once. The ten largest clones take up about 9.8% of the sample. The sequenced sample consisted of peripheral blood. These receptors all stem from a human donor in a cohort sampled during active COVID-19.

This chain joins TRBV5-1 and TRBJ2-1; 8 bases match TRBD2. V shed 0 bases and J 1 base; nucleotides not matched to a gene: 3. This CDR3 is 16 amino acids long. Germline CDR1 reads SGHRS; CDR2 reads YFSETQ. The CDR3 region is CASSLELAVSYNEQFF. The CDR3 DNA follows: TGCGCCAGCAGCTTGGAACTAGCGGTATCCTACAATGAGCAGTTCTTC.

V gene TRBV18 combines with J gene TRBJ2-3; D is undetermined. The germline V gene encodes CDR1 KGHSH and CDR2 LQKENI. V shed 6 bases and J shed 4 bases, with 11 bases lying between them. The CDR3 has 13 amino acids. In DNA form, the CDR3 reads TGTGCCAGCTCCCCCAATCGAGCAGATACGCAGTATTTT. Residues: CASSPNRADTQYF.

This clone was counted once. The V and J genes are TRBV29-1 and TRBJ2-1, with a tentative D call TRBD1 (5 bases). CDR1 and CDR2 from the germline V gene are SQVTM and ANQGSEA. Trimming took off 3 bases at V and 9 bases at J, with 15 bases between the two ends. There are 13 residues in the CDR3. The CDR3 reads CSVDGRATGEQFF. The DNA for the CDR3 is TGCAGCGTTGATGGTCGGGCTACAGGTGAGCAGTTCTTC.

This clone was picked up a small number of times. The chain links TRBV5-4 to TRBJ2-7; tentative D call: TRBD2 (5 bases). Trimming removed 4 bases at V and 3 bases at J, with 14 bases between. The length of the CDR3 is 14 residues. The germline V gene encodes CDR1 SGHNT and CDR2 YYREEE (reference sequence). The DNA for the CDR3 is TGTGCCAGCAGCCCGACCGGGAACCACTACGAGCAGTACTTC. It translates to CASSPTGNHYEQYF.

The J gene is TRBJ2-7, the V gene TRBV27, with 14 bases identical to TRBD2. Germline V gives CDR1 MNHEY, CDR2 SMNVEV (reference sequence). This CDR3 has 15 residues. Trimming took 5 bases from V and 2 from J; bases not matched to a gene: 2. Written as DNA, the CDR3 is TGTGCCAGCAGTCCGACTAGCGGGAGGGCCTACGAGCAGTACTTC. Its translation: CASSPTSGRAYEQYF.

The CDR3 spells CASSPQGFTGELFF. The CDR3 nucleotides read TGTGCCAGCAGTCCACAGGGGTTCACCGGGGAGCTGTTTTTT. The chain couples TRBV5-6 to TRBJ2-2; 7 bases match TRBD1. The CDR3 extends over 14 amino acids. After removal of 5 bases from V and 4 bases from J, the junction contained 5 bases not matched to a gene. Germline V gene data show CDR1 as SGHDT and CDR2 as YYEEEE.

This chain connects TRBV5-4 to TRBJ2-1, with 7 bases fitting TRBD1. Losses at the gene ends were 1 base for V and 5 bases for J; bases not matched to a gene: 12. This CDR3 spans 17 amino acids. The germline V gene encodes CDR1 SGHNT and CDR2 YYREEE (reference sequence). CDR3 in amino acids: CASSLNRGAEGHNEQFF. CDR3 DNA sequence: TGTGCCAGCAGCTTGAACAGGGGAGCTGAGGGCCACAATGAGCAGTTCTTC.

The V and J genes are TRBV7-8 and TRBJ2-1, with a weak D call TRBD2 (6 bases). This CDR3 has 17 residues. Germline V gene data show CDR1 as SGHVS and CDR2 as FQNEAQ. The V gene lost 8 bases and the J gene lost 4 bases, with 24 bases spanning the gap. This CDR3 is CASAPNSGSGIYNEQFF. CDR3 coding DNA: TGTGCCAGCGCCCCCAATTCCGGTAGCGGAATTTACAATGAGCAGTTCTTC.

The chain uses TRBV27 and TRBJ2-7; the D gene is possibly TRBD1 (6 bases). The V end was cut by 3 bases, the J end by 7 bases, with 10 bases between. The CDR3 loop spans 12 amino acids. Germline CDR1 reads MNHEY; CDR2 reads SMNVEV (reference sequence). The CDR3 region has the DNA TGTGCCAGCAGTTTGAGCCAGGGGGAGCAGTACTTC. This gives the protein CASSLSQGEQYF.

The genes are TRBV19 and TRBJ1-6; 10 positions match TRBD1. V gave up 6 bases and J gave up 7 bases; unmatched junction bases: 6. The V gene's germline CDR1 is LNHDA and CDR2 SQIVND (reference sequence). This CDR3 contains 15 residues. CDR3 sequence reads: CASSSGQGVNSPLHF. The CDR3 coding sequence is TGTGCCAGTAGCTCAGGACAGGGGGTAAATTCACCCCTCCACTTT. The full variable domain, its missing parts supplied by reference TRBV19 and TRBJ1-6, is DGGITQSPKYLFRKEGQNVTLSCEQNLNHDAMYWYRQDPGQGLRLIYYSQIVNDFQKGDIAEGYSVSREKKESFPLTVTSAQKNPTAFYLCASSSGQGVNSPLHFGNGTRLTVT.

The J gene is TRBJ2-5, the V gene TRBV29-1; no clear D. The V end was cut by 7 bases, the J end by 2 bases, with 14 bases between. The length of the CDR3 is 13 residues. Germline loops: CDR1 SQVTM, CDR2 ANQGSEA. The CDR3 sequence: CSAEESRQETQYF. Written as DNA, the CDR3 is TGCAGCGCCGAGGAATCTAGGCAAGAGACCCAGTACTTC.

The V call is TRBV5-4, the J call TRBJ1-5, with 7 bases fitting TRBD1. Trimming removed 4 bases from V and 6 bases from J; junction bases left unmatched: 7. Looked up from germline, CDR1 is SGHNT and CDR2 is YYREEE (reference sequence). This CDR3 is 14 amino acids long. CDR3 nucleotide sequence: TGTGCCAGCAGCCTGACAGGGTCCGGTCAGCCCCAGCATTTT. Its protein product is CASSLTGSGQPQHF.

This clone was seen once. This sequence joins TRBV4-3 and TRBJ2-3; a possible D gene is TRBD1 (6 bases). This CDR3 has 18 residues. V dropped 4 bases and J dropped 7 bases, with 27 bases sitting between them. In germline, CDR1 is LGHNA, CDR2 YSLEER. CDR3 coding DNA: TGCGCCAGCAGCCGTACCTACGTCGACCTAGGGGGATCGAATACGCAGTATTTT. This gives the protein CASSRTYVDLGGSNTQYF.

The V call is TRBV5-4, the J call TRBJ2-1; 10 nucleotides agree with TRBD2. CDR3 length equals 15 residues. J gave up 4 bases and V 3 bases, and 4 bases lay outside the gene matches. The germline CDR1 and CDR2 sequences are SGHNT and YYREEE (reference sequence). DNA for the CDR3: TGTGCCAGCAGCTCCGGACTAGCGGAATACAATGAGCAGTTCTTC. It specifies CASSSGLAEYNEQFF.

The chain uses TRBV7-9 and TRBJ2-7; D gene uncertain. There are 12 residues in the CDR3. The germline CDR1 and CDR2 sequences are SEHNR and FQNEAQ (reference sequence). Trimming pared 5 bases from V and 3 bases from J, leaving 8 bases between. In DNA, the CDR3 is TGTGCCAGCAGCCCAGTCAGCTACGAGCAGTACTTC. This translates into CASSPVSYEQYF.

This clone was seen only once. Different DNA sequences within this sample yield the same CDR3. The V call is TRBV29-1, the J call TRBJ1-4; 7 nucleotides match TRBD1. The V gene end was trimmed by 7 bases and the J gene end by 5 bases; junction bases not matched to a gene: 7. Germline V CDR1 and CDR2: SQVTM, ANQGSEA. This CDR3 contains 13 residues. The CDR3 DNA reads TGCAGCGCGAACAGGGGTCCCAATGAAAAACTGTTTTTT. As protein: CSANRGPNEKLFF.

The chain combines TRBV9 with TRBJ2-3; 7 bases fit TRBD2. Trimming removed 4 bases from V and 2 bases from J; junction bases left unmatched: 10. The CDR3 runs 16 residues. CDR1 is SGDLS, CDR2 YYNGEE, per germline. The CDR3 reads CASSRTGEGPTDTQYF. The CDR3 bases are TGTGCCAGCAGCCGAACCGGGGAGGGGCCCACAGATACGCAGTATTTT.

This clone showed up just a few times. The V gene is TRBV29-1, the J gene TRBJ1-3, with TRBD1 as a possible D gene (6 bases). CDR3 length equals 13 residues. The V end lost 7 bases, the J end lost 1 base, and 11 bases lay between the germline ends. The germline gives CDR1 SQVTM, CDR2 ANQGSEA. The CDR3 loop reads CSAVRGSGNTIYF. CDR3 sequence (DNA): TGCAGCGCCGTGAGGGGGTCTGGAAACACCATATATTTT.

In this sample, this clone turned up once. The chain has TRBV19 and TRBJ1-5; 10 nucleotides match TRBD1. The CDR3 is 16 amino acids. Germline V gives CDR1 LNHDA, CDR2 SQIVND (reference sequence). V was pared by 4 bases and J by 2 bases, with 5 bases of the junction left unmatched. The CDR3 reads CASSSPGQGGNQPQHF. CDR3 sequence (DNA): TGTGCCAGTAGTAGCCCCGGACAGGGGGGCAATCAGCCCCAGCATTTT.

The chain has TRBV4-2 and TRBJ1-5; D might be TRBD1 (5 bases). This CDR3 contains 18 residues. Looked up from germline, CDR1 is LGHNA and CDR2 is YNFKEQ. V was trimmed by 0 bases and J by 7 bases, leaving 22 bases between them. In DNA form, the CDR3 reads TGTGCCAGCAGCCAAGATTTTACAGCCGGCAGGGCCGGGCAGCCCCAGCATTTT. Residues: CASSQDFTAGRAGQPQHF.

The chain couples TRBV5-6 to TRBJ2-3; D gene unclear. The CDR3 extends over 14 amino acids. Germline CDR1 and CDR2: SGHDT and YYEEEE. Trimming pared 0 bases from V and 4 bases from J, leaving 9 bases between. The CDR3 DNA is TGTGCCAGCAGCTTGGGAATTACAGCAGATACGCAGTATTTT. Its protein product is CASSLGITADTQYF. The whole variable domain, remainder taken from reference TRBV5-6 and TRBJ2-3, is DAGVTQSPTHLIKTRGQQVTLRCSPKSGHDTVSWYQQALGQGPQFIFQYYEEEERQRGNFPDRFSGHQFPNYSSELNVNALLLGDSALYLCASSLGITADTQYFGPGTRLTVL.

The J gene is TRBJ1-5, the V gene TRBV6-6; weak D call: TRBD1 (6 bases). The CDR3 is 14 amino acids. Per the germline V gene, CDR1 is MNHNY and CDR2 is SVGAGI (reference sequence). The V end was cut by 2 bases, the J end by 5 bases, with 10 bases between. The CDR3 DNA is TGTGCCAGCAGTTACGGACAGTCTGATCAGCCCCAGCATTTT. The encoded protein is CASSYGQSDQPQHF.

By share, this clone counts as medium-sized. The chain joins TRBV10-3 to TRBJ1-5; D ambiguous. The CDR3 sequence is 15 residues long. CDR1 is ENHRY and CDR2 is SYGVKD in the germline V gene. V gave up 2 bases and J gave up 3 bases, with 11 bases separating them. The CDR3 nucleotides are TGTGCCATCAGTGAGGTGTTAGATGACAATCAGCCCCAGCATTTT. Protein product: CAISEVLDDNQPQHF.

J is TRBJ2-4 and V is TRBV15, with TRBD1 matching 8 bases. CDR1 is LNHNV and CDR2 is YYDKDF in the germline V gene (reference sequence). V lost 1 base, J lost 12 bases, and 8 bases stayed unmatched. The CDR3 contains 14 residues. DNA for the CDR3: TGTGCCACCAGCAGAGTGGGACAGGTCCTCGGTCAGTACTTC. Protein sequence: CATSRVGQVLGQYF.

The rearrangement links TRBV4-2 to TRBJ2-1; 7 bases fit TRBD2. The ends lost 0 bases at V and 9 bases at J; junction bases unmatched: 8. The CDR3 is 15 residues long. The V gene's germline CDR1 is LGHNA and CDR2 YNFKEQ. The CDR3 region has the DNA TGTGCCAGCAGCCAAGATTGGAGGGAGGGCCGTGAGCAGTTCTTC. Translating it yields CASSQDWREGREQFF.

The J gene is TRBJ2-7, the V gene TRBV5-1; 11 bases are shared with TRBD1. The J segment lost 6 bases and the V segment lost 4 bases, leaving 6 bases of the junction unmatched. The CDR3 length is 14 residues. Germline loops: CDR1 SGHRS, CDR2 YFSETQ. CDR3 in DNA: TGCGCCAGCAGCGTGGGACAGGGGGGAGGCGAGCAGTACTTC. It codes for CASSVGQGGGEQYF.

CDR3 sequence reads: CASSYSGLAGLDEQYF. CDR3 nucleotide sequence: TGTGCCAGCAGTTACTCGGGACTAGCGGGATTGGACGAGCAGTACTTC. The rearrangement joins TRBV6-5 to TRBJ2-7; 13 bases map to TRBD2. This CDR3 contains 16 residues. The germline gives CDR1 MNHEY, CDR2 SVGAGI. With 0 bases clipped from V and 5 bases from J, the junction kept 4 bases outside the gene matches.

The rearrangement joins TRBV10-3 to TRBJ2-2, with TRBD2 as a possible D gene (5 bases). Trimming left V 2 bases short and J 3 bases short, with 10 bases between. The CDR3 runs to 15 residues. CDR1 is ENHRY and CDR2 is SYGVKD in the germline V gene. In nucleotides, the CDR3 is TGTGCCATCAGTGAGCTCGGAGGTTACACCGGGGAGCTGTTTTTT. This translates into CAISELGGYTGELFF.